The present TCR beta chain was sequenced within a study of blood T cell repertoires in COVID-19. Trimming cost V 4 bases and J 1 base, with 16 bases left between them. Per germline, CDR1 LGHDT and CDR2 YNNKEL (reference sequence). The CDR3 consists of 16 residues. Sequencing used immunoSEQ multiplex PCR; TCRdb keeps in-frame clones, though not all of them. The profile shows approximately 90,000 clones, roughly 78% of them singletons. The material sequenced was peripheral blood. This receptor was identified in a woman older than 75 with acute or convalescent COVID-19. V usage is TRBV3-1 (or the pseudogene TRBV3-2) and J usage is TRBJ2-5; a weak D match, TRBD2 (5 bases). CDR3 bases: TGTGCCAGCAGCCCGATTGAGCGGACTGTCCAAGAGACCCAGTACTTC. It specifies CASSPIERTVQETQYF.